This TCR beta chain was recorded in a study of blood T cell repertoires in COVID-19. This clone was observed a handful of times. The CDR3 runs 12 residues. CDR1 is SGHTA, CDR2 FQGNSA, per germline. The junction had 6 bases not matched to a gene; V was cut back by 8 bases and J by 10 bases. Libraries were prepared by immunoSEQ multiplex PCR; TCRdb keeps only in-frame clonotypes and omits some of them. The sample has 200,000 to 250,000 clones; just over 85% are singletons. The source of this sequence is a woman in her forties or fifties with acute COVID-19. The V and J genes are TRBV7-2 and TRBJ2-1, with 9 bases aligning to TRBD1. Sequenced material: PBMCs or T cells enriched from blood (not recorded which). CDR3 sequence reads: CASWTGVQEQFF. The CDR3 DNA sequence: TGTGCCAGCTGGACAGGGGTTCAGGAGCAGTTCTTC.